This record covers a single TCR beta chain. V lost 5 bases and J lost 10, with 12 bases in between. The CDR3 is 13 residues long. The table came from immunoSEQ multiplex PCR; TCRdb's copy has only in-frame clones and leaves some out. This sample has approximately 76,000 clones, with about 93% found just once. These data are taken from a study of OX40 agonist ivuxolimab in advanced cancers. The sample in question was CD4+ or CD8+ T cells sorted from blood, obtained in a trial of the OX40 agonist ivuxolimab. J is TRBJ1-6 and V is TRBV23-1; D is uncertain. TRBV23-1 is placed among ORFs of uncertain function. The origin of this receptor is an adult with an advanced solid tumor such as melanoma, head and neck, liver or kidney cancer. This CDR3 reads CASSGRNHSPLHF. Written as DNA, the CDR3 is TGCGCCAGCAGTGGCAGAAATCACTCACCCCTCCACTTT.